A single sample gave rise to the 2 T cell receptor beta chains below, sequenced in a study of T cell responses to AZD1222 COVID-19 vaccine. Some clones are missing from TCRdb's copy, which holds only in-frame ones; the method was immunoSEQ multiplex PCR. The sample holds fewer than 180,000 clones; less than 95% are singletons and the top ten take around 1.3%. The specimen comprised peripheral blood, sampled on day 0 of AZD1222 vaccination. These TCRs come from an adult in good health.

CDR3 sequence (DNA): TGTGCCACCAGTGACGGCGGACAGGGCAATGAGCAGTTCTTC. The encoded protein is CATSDGGQGNEQFF. The gene calls are TRBV24-1 and TRBJ2-1; TRBD1 agrees at 8 bases. The CDR3 runs 14 residues. Germline V lookup: CDR1 KGHDR, CDR2 SFDVKD. J gave up 6 bases and V 4 bases, and 4 bases lay outside the gene matches.

The chain carries TRBV5-1 and TRBJ2-1; 12 nucleotides line up with TRBD2. CDR1 is SGHRS, CDR2 YFSETQ, per germline. With V trimmed by 3 bases and J by 5 bases, 3 bases remained unmatched. The CDR3 extends over 15 amino acids. The CDR3 DNA follows: TGCGCCAGCAGCTGGCTAGCGGGAGGGAACAATGAGCAGTTCTTC. Protein: CASSWLAGGNNEQFF.